One T cell receptor (beta chain) is described in this entry. The data are from a study of control samples from healthy donors and cancer patients. Produced via immunoSEQ multiplex PCR; TCRdb's table is partial and in-frame only. The sample holds 150,000 to 200,000 clones; 75% to 95% are singletons and the top ten take roughly 2%. V was pared by 6 bases and J by 2 bases, with 7 bases of the junction left unmatched. The CDR3 totals 15 residues. Germline-derived CDR1 and CDR2 are ENHRY and SYGVKD. The V call is TRBV10-3, the J call TRBJ2-3, with 8 bases that match TRBD2. The sample taken for sequencing was blood. The TCR sequence derives from a woman between 40 and 55 years old in good health. The CDR3 DNA follows: TGTGCCATCAGGGGTACTAGCGGCTTCACAGATACGCAGTATTTT. Translation gives CAIRGTSGFTDTQYF.